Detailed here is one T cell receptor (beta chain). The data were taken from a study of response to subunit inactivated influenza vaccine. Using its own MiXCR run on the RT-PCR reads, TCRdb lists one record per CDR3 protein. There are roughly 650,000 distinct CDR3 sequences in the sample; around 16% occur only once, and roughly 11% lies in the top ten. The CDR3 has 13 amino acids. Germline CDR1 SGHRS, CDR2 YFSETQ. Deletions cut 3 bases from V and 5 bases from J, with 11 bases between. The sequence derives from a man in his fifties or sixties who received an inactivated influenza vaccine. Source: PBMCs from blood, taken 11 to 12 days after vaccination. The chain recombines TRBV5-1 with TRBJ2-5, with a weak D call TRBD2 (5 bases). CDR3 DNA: TGCGCCAGCAGCTGGGCGGGCCGGGAGACCCAGTACTTC. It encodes CASSWAGRETQYF.